Following are 23 T cell receptor beta chains from one sample sequenced in a study of OX40 agonist ivuxolimab in advanced cancers. Profiled with immunoSEQ multiplex PCR; TCRdb holds only in-frame clones, not every one. The sample contains tens of thousands of clones, roughly three quarters of which appear only once. Sequenced here: CD4+ or CD8+ T cells sorted from blood, sampled in a trial of the OX40 agonist ivuxolimab. All receptors derive from an adult with an advanced solid tumor such as melanoma, head and neck, liver or kidney cancer.

The chain is built from TRBV5-4 and TRBJ1-1; possibly TRBD1 for D (5 bases). CDR3 length equals 15 residues. Between the trimmed V and J ends, which lost 1 base and 0 bases, there was a span of 10 bases. Germline CDR1 reads SGHNT; CDR2 reads YYREEE (reference sequence). In nucleotides, the CDR3 is TGTGCCAGCAGCTTGAAAGGGGTCATGAACACTGAAGCTTTCTTT. Protein: CASSLKGVMNTEAFF. Using reference TRBV5-4 and TRBJ1-1 for the parts outside the CDR3, the full variable domain is ETGVTQSPTHLIKTRGQQVTLRCSSQSGHNTVSWYQQALGQGPQFIFQYYREEENGRGNFPPRFSGLQFPNYSSELNVNALELDDSALYLCASSLKGVMNTEAFFGQGTRLTVV.

The chain joins TRBV5-1 to TRBJ2-2, with D possibly matching TRBD1 (6 bases). CDR1 SGHRS and CDR2 YFSETQ come from the germline V gene. CDR3 length: 15 residues. The V end was cut by 2 bases, the J end by 6 bases, with 14 bases between. CDR3 protein: CASSFEFQGSGELFF. The CDR3 DNA sequence: TGCGCCAGCAGCTTCGAGTTTCAGGGGTCCGGGGAGCTGTTTTTT.

The rearrangement uses TRBV7-6 and TRBJ2-7, with 7 bases matching TRBD1. Looked up from germline, CDR1 is SGHVS and CDR2 is FNYEAQ. V lost 5 bases, J lost 4 bases, and 5 bases stayed unmatched. The CDR3 spans 13 residues. This CDR3 reads CASSVGQKYEQYF. As DNA, the CDR3 is TGTGCCAGCAGCGTGGGACAGAAATACGAGCAGTACTTC.

This clone was detected a few times. The chain is built from TRBV28 and TRBJ1-1; D unresolved. CDR1 and CDR2 from the germline V gene are MDHEN and SYDVKM. The CDR3 totals 15 residues. Trimming shortened V by 1 base and J by 6 bases, and 15 bases separated the two germline ends. CDR3 region: CASSLLSSGVAEAFF. DNA for the CDR3: TGTGCCAGCAGTTTATTGAGTTCGGGCGTCGCTGAAGCTTTCTTT.

For the CDR3, the DNA is TGTGCCAGCGGGGGCGAGTGGGGAGGGCGAGGGGATGGCTACACCTTC. It yields the protein CASGGEWGGRGDGYTF. The chain combines TRBV11-2 with TRBJ1-2; D is perhaps TRBD1 (6 bases). V lost 8 bases and J lost 6, with 25 bases in between. Germline CDR1 SGHAT, CDR2 FQNNGV. The CDR3 is made up of 16 amino acids.

This chain links TRBV7-2 with TRBJ1-2; D gene unclear. Germline CDR1 SGHTA, CDR2 FQGNSA. The CDR3 covers 16 residues. Trimming stripped 1 base from V and 4 bases from J, with 16 bases between. The CDR3 spells CASSLDGRRLGYGYTF. The CDR3, as DNA: TGTGCCAGCAGCTTAGACGGTAGGCGCCTGGGCTATGGCTACACCTTC.

The chain recombines TRBV29-1 with TRBJ2-7; 7 bases map to TRBD1. CDR3 length: 17 amino acids. With 2 bases clipped from V and 6 bases from J, the junction kept 19 bases outside the gene matches. In germline, CDR1 is SQVTM, CDR2 ANQGSEA. For the CDR3, the DNA is TGCAGCGTTGAAAGTAAAACCCGACAGGGCTCGGTTGGCGAGCAGTACTTC. Protein product: CSVESKTRQGSVGEQYF.

V is TRBV25-1 and J is TRBJ2-5; tentatively, D is TRBD2 (6 bases). The CDR3 is 15 amino acids. V shed 0 bases and J shed 1 base, with 9 bases lying between them. Germline CDR1 and CDR2: MGHDK and SYGVNS. CDR3 DNA: TGTGCCAGCAGTGAATATAGGACTACCCAAGAGACCCAGTACTTC. This sequence encodes CASSEYRTTQETQYF.

This chain uses TRBV11-2 with TRBJ2-3, with a tentative D call TRBD2 (5 bases). The CDR3 is 14 amino acids. V was pared by 5 bases and J by 3 bases, with 12 bases between. The germline V gene has CDR1 SGHAT and CDR2 FQNNGV. The CDR3 is CASSQNSGTDTQYF. The CDR3 DNA reads TGTGCCAGCAGCCAAAATTCGGGGACAGATACGCAGTATTTT.

This chain uses TRBV20-1 with TRBJ2-7, with D perhaps matching TRBD1 or TRBD2 (5 bases each). The CDR3 spans 11 residues. Germline loops: CDR1 DFQATT, CDR2 SNEGSKA (reference sequence). The V end was cut by 1 base, the J end by 6 bases, with 7 bases between. The CDR3 sequence: CSARGGAEQYF. The CDR3 region has the DNA TGCAGTGCTAGAGGAGGGGCCGAGCAGTACTTC.

The chain employs TRBV7-2 and TRBJ1-2; possible D gene TRBD1, 6 bases. Deletions cut 0 bases from V and 0 bases from J, with 8 bases between. CDR3 length: 15 residues. From germline, CDR1 is SGHTA and CDR2 FQGNSA. CDR3 in amino acids: CASSLADSPNYGYTF. The CDR3 DNA reads as TGTGCCAGCAGCTTAGCGGACAGCCCTAACTATGGCTACACCTTC.

The chain carries TRBV29-1 and TRBJ1-3; 8 bases fit TRBD1. Germline V gene lookup returns CDR1 SQVTM and CDR2 ANQGSEA. Trimming at V came to 1 base and at J to 4 bases, leaving 6 bases not matched to a gene. The CDR3 covers 15 residues. The chain's CDR3 is CSVEVNRGSGNTIYF. The CDR3 coding sequence is TGCAGCGTTGAAGTGAACAGGGGGTCGGGAAACACCATATATTTT.

The chain uses TRBV6-6 and TRBJ1-2, with TRBD1 matching over 8 bases. This CDR3 has 14 residues. Germline V gene sequence: CDR1 MNHNY, CDR2 SVGAGI (reference sequence). Losses at the gene ends were 5 bases for V and 8 bases for J; bases not matched to a gene: 10. The CDR3 region has the DNA TGTGCCAGCAGTCGCGGACAGGGTGGTATGGGCTACACCTTC. Its protein product is CASSRGQGGMGYTF.

This chain connects TRBV4-1 to TRBJ2-5; TRBD1 agrees at 7 bases. The CDR3 has 19 residues. V shed 3 bases, J shed 5 bases, and the junction held 21 bases outside the gene matches. Germline V gene data show CDR1 as MGHRA and CDR2 as YSYEKL. CDR3 bases: TGCGCCAGCAGCCAGGGTATCCGAGTCGGGGCAGGGGGAATGGAGACCCAGTACTTC. As protein: CASSQGIRVGAGGMETQYF.

The genes are TRBV5-6 and TRBJ2-5, with TRBD1 identical over 7 bases. V trimming: 3 bases; J trimming: 5 bases; junction bases outside the gene matches: 13. This CDR3 comprises 16 residues. Germline values: CDR1 SGHDT, CDR2 YYEEEE. The CDR3 region has the DNA TGTGCCAGCAGCTGGGATTGGGGGCGCAGGGGGGAGACCCAGTACTTC. Translating gives CASSWDWGRRGETQYF. The whole variable domain, filled in from reference TRBV5-6 and TRBJ2-5, reads DAGVTQSPTHLIKTRGQQVTLRCSPKSGHDTVSWYQQALGQGPQFIFQYYEEEERQRGNFPDRFSGHQFPNYSSELNVNALLLGDSALYLCASSWDWGRRGETQYFGPGTRLLVL.

A few counts support this clone. The V gene is TRBV10-3, the J gene TRBJ2-1; no definite D call. Germline assignment: CDR1 ENHRY and CDR2 SYGVKD. The CDR3 covers 16 residues. Between the trimmed V and J ends, which lost 5 bases and 0 bases, there was a span of 14 bases. CDR3 sequence (DNA): TGTGCCATCAGTACCGTTTTTGTGAGCTCCTACAATGAGCAGTTCTTC. This sequence encodes CAISTVFVSSYNEQFF.

The chain links TRBV7-3 to TRBJ2-1; D not certain. Looked up from germline, CDR1 is SGHTA and CDR2 is FQGTGA. V was trimmed by 0 bases and J by 4 bases, leaving 4 bases between them. The CDR3 length is 13 residues. CDR3 sequence (DNA): TGTGCCAGCAGCTTAACCAGGTACAATGAGCAGTTCTTC. It yields the protein CASSLTRYNEQFF.

The CDR3 bases are TGTGCCAGCAGCTTAAAGGGACAGGGTAATGAAAAACTGTTTTTT. It specifies CASSLKGQGNEKLFF. V and J are TRBV11-3 and TRBJ1-4; 9 bases agree with TRBD1. Germline V gene sequence: CDR1 SGHNT, CDR2 YENEEA. V shed 2 bases, J shed 4 bases, and the junction held 2 bases outside the gene matches. The CDR3 sequence is 15 residues long.

The V and J genes are TRBV7-9 and TRBJ2-1, with D possibly TRBD2 on 7 matching bases. This CDR3 region has 15 residues. In germline, CDR1 is SEHNR, CDR2 FQNEAQ (reference sequence). Trimming took 3 bases from V and 5 from J, leaving 14 bases between them. CDR3 loop: CASSLRGGPDNEQFF. The CDR3 nucleotides are TGTGCCAGCAGCTTGAGGGGGGGCCCGGACAATGAGCAGTTCTTC.

The J gene is TRBJ2-5, the V gene TRBV7-3, with 11 positions matching TRBD2. The V segment lost 2 bases and the J segment 0 bases; nucleotides outside the gene matches: 2. This CDR3 has 16 amino acids. Germline V gene lookup returns CDR1 SGHTA and CDR2 FQGTGA. CDR3 coding DNA: TGTGCCAGCAGCTTACAGGGACTAGCGGACCAAGAGACCCAGTACTTC. Protein: CASSLQGLADQETQYF.

On this clone itself: The germline gene is not matched at one end of the junction; a read error may be the cause. The rearrangement links TRBV10-1 to TRBJ1-2; the match to TRBD1 covers 7 bases. The germline V gene has CDR1 WNHNN and CDR2 SYGVQD (reference sequence). This CDR3 has 13 amino acids. The DNA of the CDR3 is TGCGCCAGCAGTGACTCGGGGACAGCCAGACCCTTCTTC. This gives the protein CASSDSGTARPFF.

V is TRBV5-5 and J is TRBJ2-2; D is undetermined. Germline CDR1 and CDR2: SGHKS and YYEKEE (reference sequence). V lost 1 base to trimming and J lost 2 bases, with 3 bases between them. The length of the CDR3 is 13 residues. CDR3 sequence (DNA): TGTGCCAGCAGCTTGACAAACACCGGGGAGCTGTTTTTT. This codes for CASSLTNTGELFF.

This clone has only a few counts. The chain combines TRBV19 with TRBJ2-1; 8 positions agree with TRBD2. CDR3 size: 17 residues. The germline gives CDR1 LNHDA, CDR2 SQIVND (reference sequence). V trimming: 5 bases; J trimming: 6 bases; junction bases outside the gene matches: 15. The CDR3 nucleotides are TGTGCCAGTAGTGCCCCTCCCGGTAGCGGGATCCTCAATGAGCAGTTCTTC. Its protein product is CASSAPPGSGILNEQFF.